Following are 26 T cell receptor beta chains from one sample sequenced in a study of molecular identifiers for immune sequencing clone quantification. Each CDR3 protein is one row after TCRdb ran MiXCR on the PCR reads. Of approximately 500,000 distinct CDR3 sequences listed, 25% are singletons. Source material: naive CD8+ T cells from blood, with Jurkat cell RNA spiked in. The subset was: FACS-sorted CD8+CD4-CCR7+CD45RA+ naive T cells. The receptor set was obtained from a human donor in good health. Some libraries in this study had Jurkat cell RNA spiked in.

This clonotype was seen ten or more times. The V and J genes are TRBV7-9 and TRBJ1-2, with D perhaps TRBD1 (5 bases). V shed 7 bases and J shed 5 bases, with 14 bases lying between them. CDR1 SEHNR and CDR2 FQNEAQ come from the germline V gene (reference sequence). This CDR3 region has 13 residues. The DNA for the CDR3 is TGTGCCAGCACCCCTCCGACAGTGTATGGCTACACCTTC. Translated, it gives CASTPPTVYGYTF.

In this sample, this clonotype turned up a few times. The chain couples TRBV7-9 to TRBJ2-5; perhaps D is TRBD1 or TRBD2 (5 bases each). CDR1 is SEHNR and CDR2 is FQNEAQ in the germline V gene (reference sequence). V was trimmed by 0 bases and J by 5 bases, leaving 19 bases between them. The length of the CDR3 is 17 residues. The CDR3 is CASSLAAWTGTGETQYF. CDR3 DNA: TGTGCCAGCAGCTTAGCAGCCTGGACGGGGACGGGTGAGACCCAGTACTTC.

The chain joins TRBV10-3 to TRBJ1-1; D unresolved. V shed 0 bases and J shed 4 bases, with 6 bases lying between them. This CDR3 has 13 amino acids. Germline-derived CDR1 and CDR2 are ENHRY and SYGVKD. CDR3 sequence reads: CAISESGRTEAFF. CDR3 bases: TGTGCCATCAGTGAGTCTGGCCGCACTGAAGCTTTCTTT.

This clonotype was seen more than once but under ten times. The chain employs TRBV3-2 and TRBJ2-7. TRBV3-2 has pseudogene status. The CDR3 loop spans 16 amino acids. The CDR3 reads CASSQVLDFRPYEQYF. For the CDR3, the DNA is TGTGCCAGCAGCCAAGTCCTGGACTTCCGGCCCTACGAGCAGTACTTC.

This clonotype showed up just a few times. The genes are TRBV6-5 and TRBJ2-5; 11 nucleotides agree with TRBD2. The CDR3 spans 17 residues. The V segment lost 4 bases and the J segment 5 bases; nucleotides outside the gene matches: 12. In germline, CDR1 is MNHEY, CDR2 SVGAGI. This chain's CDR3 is CASSSPELAGVKETQYF. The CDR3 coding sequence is TGTGCCAGCAGTTCACCCGAACTAGCGGGGGTTAAGGAGACCCAGTACTTC.

The CDR3 DNA sequence: TGTGCCAGCAGTTTCCAGTCAGGGGGGGCTGAAGCTTTCTTT. This encodes CASSFQSGGAEAFF. The genes are TRBV12-3 or TRBV12-4 and TRBJ1-1, with 7 bases matching TRBD1. The CDR3 spans 14 residues. V gave up 3 bases and J gave up 6 bases; unmatched junction bases: 7.

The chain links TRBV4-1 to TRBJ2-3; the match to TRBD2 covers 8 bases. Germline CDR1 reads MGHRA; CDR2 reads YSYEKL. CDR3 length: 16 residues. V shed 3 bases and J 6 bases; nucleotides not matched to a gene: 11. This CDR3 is CASSHPPGGGYDTQYF. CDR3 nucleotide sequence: TGCGCCAGCAGCCATCCCCCCGGCGGGGGGTACGATACGCAGTATTTT.

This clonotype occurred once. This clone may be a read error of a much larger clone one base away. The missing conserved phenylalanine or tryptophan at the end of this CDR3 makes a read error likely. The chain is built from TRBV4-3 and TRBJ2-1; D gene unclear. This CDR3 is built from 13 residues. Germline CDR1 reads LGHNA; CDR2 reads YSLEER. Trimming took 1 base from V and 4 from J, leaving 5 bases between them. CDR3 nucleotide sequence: TGCGCCAGCAGCCAAGTCGGATACAATGAGCAGTTCCTC. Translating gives CASSQVGYNEQFL.

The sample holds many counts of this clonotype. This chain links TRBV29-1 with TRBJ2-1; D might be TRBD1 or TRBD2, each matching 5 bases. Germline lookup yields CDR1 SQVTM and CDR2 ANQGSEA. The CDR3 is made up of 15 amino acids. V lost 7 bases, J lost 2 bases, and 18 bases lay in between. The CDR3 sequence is CSALGRPSTYNEQFF. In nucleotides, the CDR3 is TGCAGCGCCTTGGGACGACCCTCAACCTACAATGAGCAGTTCTTC.

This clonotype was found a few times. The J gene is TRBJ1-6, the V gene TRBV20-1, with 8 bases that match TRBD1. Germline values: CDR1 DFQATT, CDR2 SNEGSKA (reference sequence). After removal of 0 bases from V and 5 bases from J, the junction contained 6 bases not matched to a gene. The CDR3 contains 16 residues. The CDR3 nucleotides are TGCAGTGCTAGAGAGGCAGGGGGCCACAATAATTCACCCCTCCACTTT. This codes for CSAREAGGHNNSPLHF.

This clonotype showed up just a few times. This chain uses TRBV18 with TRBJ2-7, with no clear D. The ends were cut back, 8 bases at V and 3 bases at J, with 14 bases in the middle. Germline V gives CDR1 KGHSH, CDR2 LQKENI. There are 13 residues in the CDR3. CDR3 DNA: TGTGCCAGCCACCCTACTTCGGACTACGAGCAGTACTTC. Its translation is CASHPTSDYEQYF.

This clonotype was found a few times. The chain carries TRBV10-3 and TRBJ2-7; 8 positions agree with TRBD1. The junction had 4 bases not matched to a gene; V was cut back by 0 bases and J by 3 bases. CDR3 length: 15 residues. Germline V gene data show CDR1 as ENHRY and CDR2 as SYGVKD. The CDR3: CAISESGTGVYEQYF. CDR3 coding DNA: TGTGCCATCAGTGAGTCCGGGACAGGAGTCTACGAGCAGTACTTC.

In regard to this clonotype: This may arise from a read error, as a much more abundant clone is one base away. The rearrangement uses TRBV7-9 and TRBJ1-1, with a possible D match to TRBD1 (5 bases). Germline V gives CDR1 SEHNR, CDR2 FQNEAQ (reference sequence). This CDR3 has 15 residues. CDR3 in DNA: TGTGCCAGCAGCCCGACGACCGGGGCAAACACTGAAGCTTCCTTT. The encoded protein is CASSPTTGANTEASF.

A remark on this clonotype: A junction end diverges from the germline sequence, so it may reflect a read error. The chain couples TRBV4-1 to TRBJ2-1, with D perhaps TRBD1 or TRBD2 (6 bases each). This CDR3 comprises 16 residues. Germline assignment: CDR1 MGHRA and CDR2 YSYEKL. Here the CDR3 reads CASSQTMGGAYNERFF. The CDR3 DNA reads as TGCGCCAGCAGCCAAACAATGGGGGGCGCATACAATGAGCGGTTCTTC.

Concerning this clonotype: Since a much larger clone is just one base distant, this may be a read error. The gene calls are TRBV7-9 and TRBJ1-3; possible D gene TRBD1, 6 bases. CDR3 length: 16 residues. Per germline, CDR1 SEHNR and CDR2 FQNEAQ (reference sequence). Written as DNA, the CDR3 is TGTGCCGGCAGCTTCCTGACAGGCCGCTCTGGAAACACCATATATTTT. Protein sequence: CAGSFLTGRSGNTIYF. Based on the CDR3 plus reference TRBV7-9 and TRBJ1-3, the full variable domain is DTGVSQNPRHKITKRGQNVTFRCDPISEHNRLYWYRQTLGQGPEFLTYFQNEAQLEKSRLLSDRFSAERPKGSFSTLEIQRTEQGDSAMYLCAGSFLTGRSGNTIYFGEGSWLTVV.

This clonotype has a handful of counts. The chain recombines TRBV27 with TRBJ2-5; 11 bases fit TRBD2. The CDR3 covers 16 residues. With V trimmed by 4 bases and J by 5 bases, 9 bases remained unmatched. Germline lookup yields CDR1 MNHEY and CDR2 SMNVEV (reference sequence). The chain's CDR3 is CASSSILAGVEETQYF. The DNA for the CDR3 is TGTGCCAGCAGTTCAATACTAGCGGGGGTTGAGGAGACCCAGTACTTC.

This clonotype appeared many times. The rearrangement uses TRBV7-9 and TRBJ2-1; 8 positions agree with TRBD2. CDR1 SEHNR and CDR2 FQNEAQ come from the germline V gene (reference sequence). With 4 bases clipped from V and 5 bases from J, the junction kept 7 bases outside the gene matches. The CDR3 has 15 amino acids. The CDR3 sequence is CASSSPTSENNEQFF. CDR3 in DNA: TGTGCCAGCAGCTCTCCGACTAGCGAGAACAATGAGCAGTTCTTC.

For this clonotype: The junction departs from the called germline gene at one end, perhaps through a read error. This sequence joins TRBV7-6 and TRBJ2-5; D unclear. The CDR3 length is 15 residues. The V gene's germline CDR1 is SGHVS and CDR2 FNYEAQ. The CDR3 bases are TGTGCCAGCAGCTTAGACCCACTCGAACAAGCGACCCAATACTTC. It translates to CASSLDPLEQATQYF.

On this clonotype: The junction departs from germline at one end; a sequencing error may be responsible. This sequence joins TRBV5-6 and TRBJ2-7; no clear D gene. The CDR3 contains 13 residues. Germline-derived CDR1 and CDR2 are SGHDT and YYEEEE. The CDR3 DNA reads TGTGCCAGCAGCTTGGCAGCCCCCTACGAGCGGTACTTC. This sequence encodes CASSLAAPYERYF.

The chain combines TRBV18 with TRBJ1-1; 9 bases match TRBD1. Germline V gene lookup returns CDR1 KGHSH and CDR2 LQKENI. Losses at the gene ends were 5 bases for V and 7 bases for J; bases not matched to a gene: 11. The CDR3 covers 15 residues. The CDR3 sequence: CASSSRTGVENEAFF. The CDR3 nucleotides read TGTGCCAGCTCATCTAGGACAGGGGTGGAAAATGAAGCTTTCTTT.

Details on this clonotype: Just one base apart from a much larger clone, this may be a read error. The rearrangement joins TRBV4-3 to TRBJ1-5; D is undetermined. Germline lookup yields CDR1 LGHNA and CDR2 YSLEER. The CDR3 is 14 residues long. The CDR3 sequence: CASSLLDSNQPPHF. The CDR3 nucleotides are TGCGCCAGCAGCCTTTTGGATAGCAATCAGCCCCCGCATTTT.

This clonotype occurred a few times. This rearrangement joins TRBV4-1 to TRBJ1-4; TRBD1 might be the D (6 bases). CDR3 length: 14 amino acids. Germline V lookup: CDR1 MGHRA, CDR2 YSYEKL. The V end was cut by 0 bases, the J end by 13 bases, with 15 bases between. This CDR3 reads CASSQEGGAPRLFF. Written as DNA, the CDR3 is TGCGCCAGCAGCCAAGAAGGGGGGGCCCCAAGACTGTTTTTT.

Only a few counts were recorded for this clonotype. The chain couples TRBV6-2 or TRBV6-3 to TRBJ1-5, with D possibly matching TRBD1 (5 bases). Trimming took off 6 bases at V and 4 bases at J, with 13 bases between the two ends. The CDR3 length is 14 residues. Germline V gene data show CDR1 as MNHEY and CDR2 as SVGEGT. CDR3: CASSRDILNQPQHF. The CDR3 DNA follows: TGTGCCAGCAGCAGGGATATCCTAAATCAGCCCCAGCATTTT.

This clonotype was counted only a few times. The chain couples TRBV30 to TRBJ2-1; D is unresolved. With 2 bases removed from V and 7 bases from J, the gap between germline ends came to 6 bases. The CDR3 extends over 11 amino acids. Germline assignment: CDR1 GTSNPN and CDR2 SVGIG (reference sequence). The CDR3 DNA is TGTGCCTGGAGTTTGGTAAATGAGCAGTTCTTC. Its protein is CAWSLVNEQFF.

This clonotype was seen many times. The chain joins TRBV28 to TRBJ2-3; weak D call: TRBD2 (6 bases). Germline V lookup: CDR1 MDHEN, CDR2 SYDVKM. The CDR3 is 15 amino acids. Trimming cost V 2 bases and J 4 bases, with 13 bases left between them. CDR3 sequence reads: CASSLITTGADTQYF. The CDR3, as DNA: TGTGCCAGCAGTTTAATTACTACGGGGGCAGATACGCAGTATTTT.

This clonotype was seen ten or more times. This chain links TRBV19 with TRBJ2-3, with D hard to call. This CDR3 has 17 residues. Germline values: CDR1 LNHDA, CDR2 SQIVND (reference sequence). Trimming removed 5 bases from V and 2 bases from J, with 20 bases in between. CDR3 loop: CASSSRTYSEHTDTQYF. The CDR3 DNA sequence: TGTGCCAGTAGTTCCCGGACCTATTCTGAACACACAGATACGCAGTATTTT.